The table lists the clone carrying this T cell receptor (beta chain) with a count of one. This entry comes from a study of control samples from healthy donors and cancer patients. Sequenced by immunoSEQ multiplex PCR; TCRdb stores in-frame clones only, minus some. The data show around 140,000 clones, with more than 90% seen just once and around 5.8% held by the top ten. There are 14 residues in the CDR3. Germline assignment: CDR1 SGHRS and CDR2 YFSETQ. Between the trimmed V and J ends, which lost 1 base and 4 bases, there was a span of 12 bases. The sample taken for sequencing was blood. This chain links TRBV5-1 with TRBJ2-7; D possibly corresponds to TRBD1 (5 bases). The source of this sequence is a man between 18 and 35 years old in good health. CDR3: CASSLNIGAYEQYF. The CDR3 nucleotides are TGCGCCAGCAGCTTGAATATAGGGGCATACGAGCAGTACTTC.